These T cell receptor beta chains were read from a single sample in a study of blood T cells in healthy people across ages. TCRdb ran MiXCR on the 5' RACE reads and lists one entry per CDR3 protein. The sample has about 1.5 million distinct CDR3 sequences; approximately 43% are singletons. Sequenced sample: blood. Every receptor here comes from a woman aged 18-29 years in good health. Both conserved end residues are part of each CDR3. D genes are given only for firm matches. Clone sizes are given selectively: once, few, many, or a class where the clone is expanded.

clone_size: few; d_call: NA; v_call: TRBV7-6; j_call: TRBJ2-3; cdr3_length: 15; cdr3_nt: TGTGCCAGCATACCCGACTACAGTACCACAGATACGCAGTATTTT; cdr3_aa: CASIPDYSTTDTQYF
clone_size: NA; d_call: TRBD2; v_call: TRBV6-5; j_call: TRBJ2-1; cdr3_length: 14; cdr3_nt: TGTGCCAGCAGTTCTAGCGGGAAATACAATGAGCAGTTCTTC; cdr3_aa: CASSSSGKYNEQFF
clone_size: NA; d_call: TRBD1; v_call: TRBV14; j_call: TRBJ2-3; cdr3_length: 15; cdr3_nt: TGTGCCAGCAGCCCCCTGGGCCAGGGGGCAGATACGCAGTATTTT; cdr3_aa: CASSPLGQGADTQYF
clone_size: few; d_call: NA; v_call: TRBV28; j_call: TRBJ2-3; cdr3_length: 13; cdr3_nt: TGTGCCTCCGGGGCAGGGCGGCCAGATACGCAGTATTTT; cdr3_aa: CASGAGRPDTQYF
clone_size: many; d_call: NA; v_call: TRBV7-6; j_call: TRBJ2-3; cdr3_length: 15; cdr3_nt: TGTGCCAGCAGTTCGCAGGGATGGGGCACAGATACGCAGTATTTT; cdr3_aa: CASSSQGWGTDTQYF
clone_size: NA; d_call: NA; v_call: TRBV10-3; j_call: TRBJ2-6; cdr3_length: 15; cdr3_nt: TGTGCCATCAGTGTACAGAGCTCTGGGGCCACCGTCCTGACTTTC; cdr3_aa: CAISVQSSGATVLTF
clone_size: NA; d_call: NA; v_call: TRBV6-2/TRBV6-3; j_call: TRBJ2-7; cdr3_length: 15; cdr3_nt: TGTGCCAGCAGTTACCCGACGGGAGACGCCTACGAGCAGTACTTC; cdr3_aa: CASSYPTGDAYEQYF
clone_size: NA; d_call: NA; v_call: TRBV19; j_call: TRBJ2-3; cdr3_length: 17; cdr3_nt: TGTGCCAGTAGTATTTGGCAGATCTCACAATCCGTTGATACGCAGTATTTT; cdr3_aa: CASSIWQISQSVDTQYF
clone_size: NA; d_call: TRBD2; v_call: TRBV6-2/TRBV6-3; j_call: TRBJ2-1; cdr3_length: 19; cdr3_nt: TGTGCCAGCAGTTGCTCGAGGGGCGGTTGGGCTAGCGGGAACAATGAGCAGTTCTTC; cdr3_aa: CASSCSRGGWASGNNEQFF
clone_size: few; d_call: TRBD1; v_call: TRBV20-1; j_call: TRBJ1-4; cdr3_length: 16; cdr3_nt: TGCAGTGCTAGTGGCTTTCCGGGACAGGGTAATGAAAAACTGTTTTTT; cdr3_aa: CSASGFPGQGNEKLFF
clone_size: few; d_call: NA; v_call: TRBV5-1; j_call: TRBJ1-4; cdr3_length: 17; cdr3_nt: TGCGCCAGCAGCTTGAATGGCGGGGCCGCAACTAATGAAAAACTGTTTTTT; cdr3_aa: CASSLNGGAATNEKLFF
clone_size: few; d_call: TRBD2; v_call: TRBV27; j_call: TRBJ2-5; cdr3_length: 13; cdr3_nt: TGTGCCAGCAGGAGCGGGAGGTTTGAGACCCAGTACTTC; cdr3_aa: CASRSGRFETQYF
clone_size: NA; d_call: TRBD1; v_call: TRBV6-1; j_call: TRBJ1-1; cdr3_length: 14; cdr3_nt: TGTGCCAGCAGAGGGACAGGGGGCACCACTGAAGCTTTCTTT; cdr3_aa: CASRGTGGTTEAFF